Presented here are 31 T cell receptor beta chains from one specimen sequenced in a study of T cells after yellow fever vaccination. TCRdb reprocessed the 5' RACE reads with MiXCR, giving one entry per CDR3 protein. Among just under 600,000 distinct CDR3 sequences listed, 13% were seen once. Here the sequenced sample was PBMCs, taken on the day of the yellow fever booster vaccination. The receptor set was obtained from a young man who received the YFV17D yellow fever vaccine.

V usage is TRBV6-2 or TRBV6-3 and J usage is TRBJ2-1, with a possible D match to TRBD2 (6 bases). The length of the CDR3 is 17 residues. The V end lost 0 bases, the J end lost 10 bases, and 22 bases lay between the germline ends. Per germline, CDR1 MNHEY and CDR2 SVGEGT. The CDR3 sequence is CASSYSTRLGRPGEQFF. The CDR3 DNA sequence: TGTGCCAGCAGTTACTCGACCAGGTTGGGGAGGCCCGGGGAGCAGTTCTTC.

The V call is TRBV7-2, the J call TRBJ2-5; D is undetermined. The ends were cut back, 7 bases at V and 2 bases at J, with 11 bases in the middle. The CDR3 totals 13 residues. CDR1 and CDR2 from the germline V gene are SGHTA and FQGNSA. In nucleotides, the CDR3 is TGTGCCAGCACCCGGAGAGCTCAAGAGACCCAGTACTTC. It specifies CASTRRAQETQYF.

This chain joins TRBV20-1 and TRBJ2-7; D may be TRBD1 (6 bases). This CDR3 spans 13 amino acids. Deletions cut 5 bases from V and 0 bases from J, with 11 bases between. Germline CDR1 DFQATT, CDR2 SNEGSKA (reference sequence). The CDR3: CSAVDRSSYEQYF. In nucleotides, the CDR3 is TGCAGTGCTGTCGACAGGTCCTCCTACGAGCAGTACTTC.

This chain links TRBV7-9 with TRBJ2-2; TRBD1 might be the D (5 bases). The V gene lost 2 bases and the J gene lost 5 bases, with 15 bases spanning the gap. Germline V gives CDR1 SEHNR, CDR2 FQNEAQ (reference sequence). The CDR3 covers 16 residues. The CDR3 sequence: CASSLLSQGLTGELFF. DNA of the CDR3: TGTGCCAGCAGCTTACTTTCGCAGGGTTTGACCGGGGAGCTGTTTTTT.

The chain employs TRBV20-1 and TRBJ2-3, with D unresolved. Germline V gene sequence: CDR1 DFQATT, CDR2 SNEGSKA (reference sequence). The CDR3 has 10 amino acids. The CDR3 here is CWPITDTQYF. As DNA, the CDR3 is TGCTGGCCAATCACAGATACGCAGTATTTT.

The V gene is TRBV6-5, the J gene TRBJ2-2, with 8 bases fitting TRBD2. Germline V gives CDR1 MNHEY, CDR2 SVGAGI. The J segment lost 5 bases and the V segment lost 5 bases, leaving 13 bases of the junction unmatched. The CDR3 consists of 17 residues. The CDR3 protein is CASSHDPGLVGTGELFF. The CDR3 bases are TGTGCCAGCAGTCACGACCCGGGACTAGTTGGGACCGGGGAGCTGTTTTTT.

The rearrangement joins TRBV15 to TRBJ2-1; no definite D call. The CDR3 extends over 14 amino acids. The V end was cut by 0 bases, the J end by 7 bases, with 10 bases between. Looked up from germline, CDR1 is LNHNV and CDR2 is YYDKDF (reference sequence). This CDR3 reads CATSRDQALNEQFF. CDR3 bases: TGTGCCACCAGCAGAGATCAGGCATTGAATGAGCAGTTCTTC.

The chain couples TRBV14 to TRBJ2-7, with 12 nucleotides matching TRBD2. CDR1 SGHDN and CDR2 FVKESK come from the germline V gene. The CDR3 totals 16 residues. V gave up 2 bases and J gave up 7 bases; unmatched junction bases: 9. This chain's CDR3 is CASSQMLAGGPREQYF. The CDR3 DNA is TGTGCCAGCAGCCAAATGCTAGCGGGAGGGCCGCGGGAGCAGTACTTC.

On this clonotype itself: This may be a read error, as it is one base from a much larger clone. V is TRBV5-1 and J is TRBJ1-1; 11 bases are a match to TRBD1. There are 16 residues in the CDR3. In germline, CDR1 is SGHRS, CDR2 YFSETQ. The CDR3 loop is CAISPGQGAWNTEAFF. The CDR3 nucleotides are TGCGCCATCAGCCCTGGACAGGGGGCTTGGAACACTGAAGCTTTCTTT.

This clonotype was seen a handful of times. CDR3 amino acids: CASSYDYNEQFF. CDR3 in DNA: TGTGCCAGCAGCTATGACTACAATGAGCAGTTCTTC. The chain couples TRBV7-9 to TRBJ2-1; D ambiguous. CDR1 SEHNR and CDR2 FQNEAQ come from the germline V gene (reference sequence). V lost 4 bases and J lost 3, with 4 bases in between. The CDR3 covers 12 residues. Full variable domain (rest looked up from reference TRBV7-9 and TRBJ2-1): DTGVSQNPRHKITKRGQNVTFRCDPISEHNRLYWYRQTLGQGPEFLTYFQNEAQLEKSRLLSDRFSAERPKGSFSTLEIQRTEQGDSAMYLCASSYDYNEQFFGPGTRLTVL.

This clonotype was seen a handful of times. The chain links TRBV11-2 to TRBJ1-4; no definite D call. The CDR3 length is 15 residues. From germline, CDR1 is SGHAT and CDR2 FQNNGV. V lost 1 base to trimming and J lost 7 bases, with 13 bases between them. CDR3 bases: TGTGCCAGCAGCTTAGCCCGGACCGTTAGTGAAAAACTGTTTTTT. Protein sequence: CASSLARTVSEKLFF.

This clonotype appeared a few times. The chain joins TRBV4-3 to TRBJ2-3; TRBD2 is a possible D gene (6 bases). CDR3 length: 14 amino acids. Germline CDR1 reads LGHNA; CDR2 reads YSLEER. The V end lost 3 bases, the J end lost 5 bases, and 12 bases lay between the germline ends. CDR3 sequence: CASSHGGGRDTQYF. CDR3 sequence (DNA): TGCGCCAGCAGCCATGGGGGAGGAAGAGATACGCAGTATTTT.

The chain combines TRBV6-5 with TRBJ2-2, with 7 bases matching TRBD2. Germline V gene data show CDR1 as MNHEY and CDR2 as SVGAGI. The CDR3 extends over 18 amino acids. J was trimmed by 2 bases and V by 2 bases; bases with no gene match: 11. The CDR3 nucleotides read TGTGCCAGCAGTTACCAACCCCTAGCGGTGTCAAACACCGGGGAGCTGTTTTTT. This sequence encodes CASSYQPLAVSNTGELFF.

This clonotype has at least ten counts. The V call is TRBV4-3, the J call TRBJ1-1; TRBD1 might be the D (5 bases). The V end was cut by 2 bases, the J end by 6 bases, with 10 bases between. Per germline, CDR1 LGHNA and CDR2 YSLEER. The CDR3 extends over 13 amino acids. CDR3 loop: CASSQPGFPEAFF. Written as DNA, the CDR3 is TGCGCCAGCAGCCAACCAGGGTTCCCTGAAGCTTTCTTT.

This sequence joins TRBV29-1 and TRBJ2-5, with a tentative D call TRBD1 (5 bases). CDR1 is SQVTM and CDR2 is ANQGSEA in the germline V gene. Trimming took off 6 bases at V and 1 base at J, with 12 bases between the two ends. The CDR3 has 13 amino acids. CDR3 nucleotides: TGCAGCGTCGTGACAGTCTTCCAAGAGACCCAGTACTTC. Its translation: CSVVTVFQETQYF.

This clonotype occurred a few times. The chain carries TRBV7-6 and TRBJ2-2; 12 bases align to TRBD2. CDR3 size: 19 residues. The trim removed 2 bases at V and 3 bases at J, leaving 10 bases unmatched. Germline V CDR1 and CDR2: SGHVS, FNYEAQ. CDR3 loop: CASSLSWSSGRADTGELFF. The CDR3 region has the DNA TGTGCCAGCAGCTTAAGTTGGTCTAGCGGGAGGGCCGACACCGGGGAGCTGTTTTTT.

V usage is TRBV12-3 or TRBV12-4 and J usage is TRBJ1-4; D may be TRBD1 (5 bases). Deletions cut 7 bases from V and 0 bases from J, with 12 bases between. The CDR3 is made up of 15 amino acids. Written as DNA, the CDR3 is TGTGCCAGCACCCCGGGGGGTGCAACTAATGAAAAACTGTTTTTT. Protein: CASTPGGATNEKLFF.

This clonotype was seen ten or more times. Here the CDR3 reads CSARPLSGRDTQYF. CDR3 DNA: TGCAGTGCTAGACCCCTCAGCGGGAGGGATACGCAGTATTTT. V and J are TRBV20-1 and TRBJ2-3; 9 nucleotides line up with TRBD2. Per the germline V gene, CDR1 is DFQATT and CDR2 is SNEGSKA (reference sequence). The CDR3 loop spans 14 amino acids. The V and J ends lost 2 bases and 6 bases, in that order; junction bases with no gene match: 6.

This clonotype has more than one count but fewer than ten. This chain links TRBV28 with TRBJ2-2, with TRBD1 identical over 12 bases. The germline V gene encodes CDR1 MDHEN and CDR2 SYDVKM. There are 14 residues in the CDR3. The V and J ends lost 8 bases and 4 bases, in that order; junction bases with no gene match: 2. CDR3 DNA: TGTGCCAGCCGGGACAGGGGGCGCACCGGGGAGCTGTTTTTT. Its protein product is CASRDRGRTGELFF.

This clonotype was counted between two and nine times. The chain recombines TRBV10-3 with TRBJ2-5; no clear D gene. The CDR3 has 14 amino acids. The V end lost 7 bases, the J end lost 7 bases, and 19 bases lay between the germline ends. The germline V gene encodes CDR1 ENHRY and CDR2 SYGVKD. The CDR3 spells CAIKPSGLLGTQYF. The DNA for the CDR3 is TGTGCCATCAAGCCCTCCGGCCTCCTGGGGACCCAGTACTTC.

This clonotype has just a few counts. The J gene is TRBJ2-1, the V gene TRBV12-3 or TRBV12-4, with a weak D call TRBD2 (5 bases). Deletions cut 5 bases from V and 4 bases from J, with 15 bases between. This CDR3 has 15 residues. The CDR3 DNA follows: TGTGCCAGCAGTCCACTAGTTTCTCGGTACAATGAGCAGTTCTTC. As protein: CASSPLVSRYNEQFF.

The sample holds a few counts of this clonotype. The rearrangement uses TRBV7-2 and TRBJ2-1; 11 bases match TRBD2. V lost 8 bases, J lost 6 bases, and 9 bases stayed unmatched. Per germline, CDR1 SGHTA and CDR2 FQGNSA. This CDR3 has 15 amino acids. The CDR3: CASGTASGRFNEQFF. CDR3 coding DNA: TGTGCCAGCGGGACGGCTAGCGGGAGGTTCAATGAGCAGTTCTTC.

Only one count was recorded for this clonotype. The chain recombines TRBV21-1 with TRBJ2-7. TRBV21-1 is designated a pseudogene. The CDR3 consists of 11 residues. The CDR3 reads CASSKKHEQYF. Here the CDR3 DNA reads TGTGCCAGCAGCAAAAAGCACGAGCAGTACTTC.

The chain is built from TRBV6-1 and TRBJ1-2; no reliable D call. The CDR3 extends over 14 amino acids. CDR1 and CDR2 (germline): MNHNS, SASEGT. The V gene lost 8 bases and the J gene lost 6 bases, with 19 bases spanning the gap. The CDR3 spells CASSGRRVIDGYTF. In DNA form, the CDR3 reads TGTGCCAGCTCGGGCCGCAGAGTCATAGATGGCTACACCTTC.

This clonotype was seen at least ten times. The V and J genes are TRBV7-3 and TRBJ2-7, with 9 bases matching TRBD2. The CDR3 extends over 15 amino acids. With V trimmed by 3 bases and J by 3 bases, 6 bases remained unmatched. Germline loops: CDR1 SGHTA, CDR2 FQGTGA. The CDR3 coding sequence is TGTGCCAGCAGCTTTCGGGCGGGAGGGGACTACGAGCAGTACTTC. It encodes CASSFRAGGDYEQYF. Using reference TRBV7-3 and TRBJ2-7 for the parts outside the CDR3, the full variable domain is GAGVSQTPSNKVTEKGKYVELRCDPISGHTALYWYRQSLGQGPEFLIYFQGTGAADDSGLPNDRFFAVRPEGSVSTLKIQRTERGDSAVYLCASSFRAGGDYEQYFGPGTRLTVT.

V and J are TRBV24-1 and TRBJ2-7; D is perhaps TRBD1 (6 bases). The CDR3 is 13 amino acids. Per the germline V gene, CDR1 is KGHDR and CDR2 is SFDVKD. V lost 3 bases and J 7 bases, leaving 12 bases between the germline ends. This CDR3 reads CATSDARGEEQYF. For the CDR3, the DNA is TGTGCCACCAGTGATGCCAGGGGAGAAGAGCAGTACTTC.

This clonotype was observed a handful of times. The chain joins TRBV20-1 to TRBJ2-5; D not certain. CDR1 and CDR2 (germline): DFQATT, SNEGSKA (reference sequence). V lost 3 bases, J lost 5 bases, and 10 bases lay in between. This CDR3 is built from 12 residues. The CDR3 DNA sequence: TGCAGTGCTAGGCCAGGCGTGGAGACCCAGTACTTC. The encoded protein is CSARPGVETQYF.

V gene TRBV6-2 or TRBV6-3 combines with J gene TRBJ1-1, with no clear D. Germline V lookup: CDR1 MNHEY, CDR2 SVGEGT. The CDR3 spans 10 residues. Trimming removed 8 bases at V and 2 bases at J, with 3 bases between. The CDR3 coding sequence is TGTGCCAGCGGAAACACTGAAGCTTTCTTT. Translating it yields CASGNTEAFF.

There are a few counts of this clonotype. V and J are TRBV20-1 and TRBJ2-1; 7 nucleotides agree with TRBD2. Trimming at V came to 5 bases and at J to 5 bases, leaving 12 bases not matched to a gene. The CDR3 totals 15 residues. The germline V gene encodes CDR1 DFQATT and CDR2 SNEGSKA (reference sequence). The CDR3 region has the DNA TGCAGTGCTCCGAGCGGGGAGTTACCCCACAATGAGCAGTTCTTC. It is translated as CSAPSGELPHNEQFF.

Remarks on this clonotype: At one end, the junction sequence differs from germline, possibly due to a read error. The CDR3, as DNA: TGTGACAGCAGCACCAGGACTGTTGAAGAGACCCAGTACTTC. Its translation is CDSSTRTVEETQYF. V gene TRBV7-8 combines with J gene TRBJ2-5; tentative D call: TRBD2 (5 bases). The germline V gene encodes CDR1 SGHVS and CDR2 FQNEAQ. The CDR3 sequence is 14 residues long. The variable domain in full, with the rest retrieved from reference TRBV7-8 and TRBJ2-5, is GAGVSQSPRYKVAKRGQDVALRCDPISGHVSLFWYQQALGQGPEFLTYFQNEAQLDKSGLPSDRFFAERPEGSVSTLKIQRTQQEDSAVYLCDSSTRTVEETQYFGPGTRLLVL.

This clonotype was recorded once. The chain combines TRBV21-1 with TRBJ2-3. TRBV21-1 is described as a pseudogene. The CDR3 sequence is 15 residues long. The CDR3 protein is CASTSNDNYTDTQYF. CDR3 coding DNA: TGTGCCAGCACCTCTAATGACAACTACACAGATACGCAGTATTTT.